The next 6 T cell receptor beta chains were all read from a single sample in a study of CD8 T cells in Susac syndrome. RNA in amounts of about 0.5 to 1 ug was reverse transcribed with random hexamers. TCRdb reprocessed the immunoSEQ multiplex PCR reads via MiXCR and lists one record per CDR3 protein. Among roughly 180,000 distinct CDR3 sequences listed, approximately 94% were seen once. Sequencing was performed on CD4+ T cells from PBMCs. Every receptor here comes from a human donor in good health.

In DNA form, the CDR3 reads TGCAGCGCCTCTAGCGGGAAGGGGGAGACCCAGTACTTC. Amino acid sequence: CSASSGKGETQYF. This chain connects TRBV29-1 to TRBJ2-5; 9 bases are shared with TRBD2. V gave up 7 bases and J gave up 5 bases; unmatched junction bases: 8. The CDR3 contains 13 residues. CDR1 is SQVTM and CDR2 is ANQGSEA in the germline V gene.

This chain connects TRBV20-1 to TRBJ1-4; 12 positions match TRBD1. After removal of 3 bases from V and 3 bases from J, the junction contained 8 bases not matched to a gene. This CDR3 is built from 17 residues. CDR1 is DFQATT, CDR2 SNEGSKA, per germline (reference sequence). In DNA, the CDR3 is TGCAGTGCTAGGCCGGGACAGGGGGCGAGGGCTAATGAAAAACTGTTTTTT. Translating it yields CSARPGQGARANEKLFF.

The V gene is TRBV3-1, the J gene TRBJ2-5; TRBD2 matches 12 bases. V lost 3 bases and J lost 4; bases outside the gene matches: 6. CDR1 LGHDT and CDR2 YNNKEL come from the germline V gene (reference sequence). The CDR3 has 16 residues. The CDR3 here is CASSQVPTSGRETQYF. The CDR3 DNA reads TGTGCCAGCAGCCAGGTCCCGACTAGCGGGAGAGAGACCCAGTACTTC.

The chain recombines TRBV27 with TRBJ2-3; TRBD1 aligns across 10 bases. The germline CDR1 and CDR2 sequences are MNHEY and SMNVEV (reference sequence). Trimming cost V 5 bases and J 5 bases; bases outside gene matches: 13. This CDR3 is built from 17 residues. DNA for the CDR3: TGTGCCAGCAGTCCTGCATTGGGACAGGGGCATGGAGATACGCAGTATTTT. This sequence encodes CASSPALGQGHGDTQYF.

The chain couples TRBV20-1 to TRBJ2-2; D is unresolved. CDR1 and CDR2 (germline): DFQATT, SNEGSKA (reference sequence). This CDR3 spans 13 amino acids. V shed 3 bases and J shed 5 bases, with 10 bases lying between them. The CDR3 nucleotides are TGCAGTGCTAGTCCCCAGCGTACCGGGGAGCTGTTTTTT. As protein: CSASPQRTGELFF.

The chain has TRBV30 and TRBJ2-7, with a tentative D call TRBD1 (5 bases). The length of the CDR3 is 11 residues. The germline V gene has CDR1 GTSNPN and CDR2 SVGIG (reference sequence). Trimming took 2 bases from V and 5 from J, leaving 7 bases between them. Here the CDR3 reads CAWSTGDEQYF. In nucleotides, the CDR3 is TGTGCCTGGAGTACAGGAGACGAGCAGTACTTC.